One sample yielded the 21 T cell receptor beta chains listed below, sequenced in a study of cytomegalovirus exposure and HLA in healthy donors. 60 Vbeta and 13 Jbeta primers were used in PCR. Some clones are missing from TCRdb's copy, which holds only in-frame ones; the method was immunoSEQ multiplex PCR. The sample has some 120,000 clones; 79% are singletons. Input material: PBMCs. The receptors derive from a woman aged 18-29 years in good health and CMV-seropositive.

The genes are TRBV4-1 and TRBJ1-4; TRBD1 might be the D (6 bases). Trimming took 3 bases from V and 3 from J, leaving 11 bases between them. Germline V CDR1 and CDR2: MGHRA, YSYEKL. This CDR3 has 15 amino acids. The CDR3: CASSHSGVANEKLFF. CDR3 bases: TGCGCCAGCAGCCACTCAGGGGTGGCTAATGAAAAACTGTTTTTT.

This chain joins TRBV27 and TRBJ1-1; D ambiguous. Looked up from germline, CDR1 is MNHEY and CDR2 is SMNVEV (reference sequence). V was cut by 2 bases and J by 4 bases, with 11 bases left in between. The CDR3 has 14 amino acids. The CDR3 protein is CASSLEWWFTEAFF. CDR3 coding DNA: TGTGCCAGCAGTTTAGAGTGGTGGTTCACTGAAGCTTTCTTT.

The CDR3 DNA follows: TGCGCCAGCAGCCTCGACACCCGGACAGCCGACAGGGGGTATGGCTACACCTTC. Its translation is CASSLDTRTADRGYGYTF. The chain combines TRBV5-1 with TRBJ1-2; 9 bases match TRBD1. Trimming took 4 bases from V and 5 from J; bases not matched to a gene: 18. The CDR3 covers 18 residues. Germline CDR1 is SGHRS and CDR2 is YFSETQ.

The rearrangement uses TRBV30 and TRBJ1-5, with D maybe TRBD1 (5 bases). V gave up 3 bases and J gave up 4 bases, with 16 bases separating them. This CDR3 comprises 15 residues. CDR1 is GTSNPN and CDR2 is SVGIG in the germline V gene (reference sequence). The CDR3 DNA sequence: TGTGCCTGGAGAGGTGCCGGGACTGAGAATCAGCCCCAGCATTTT. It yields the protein CAWRGAGTENQPQHF.

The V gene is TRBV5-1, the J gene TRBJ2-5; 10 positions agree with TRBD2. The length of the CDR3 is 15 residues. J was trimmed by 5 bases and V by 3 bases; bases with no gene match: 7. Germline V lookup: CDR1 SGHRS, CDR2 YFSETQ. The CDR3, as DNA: TGCGCCAGCAGCTGGAATAGCGGGGGGATGGAGACCCAGTACTTC. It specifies CASSWNSGGMETQYF.

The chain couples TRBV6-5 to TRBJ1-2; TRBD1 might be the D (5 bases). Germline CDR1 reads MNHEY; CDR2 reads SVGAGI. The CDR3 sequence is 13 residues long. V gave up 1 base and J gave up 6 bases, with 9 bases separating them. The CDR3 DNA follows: TGTGCCAGCAGTTACTTCAGGGAGGATGGCTACACCTTC. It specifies CASSYFREDGYTF.

The CDR3 DNA reads TGTGCCAGCAGTGACTCGAGCTACAATGAGCAGTTCTTC. Translating gives CASSDSSYNEQFF. The chain combines TRBV6-4 with TRBJ2-1; D call uncertain. V dropped 0 bases and J dropped 3 bases, with 3 bases sitting between them. In germline, CDR1 is MRHNA, CDR2 SNTAGT. The CDR3 spans 13 residues.

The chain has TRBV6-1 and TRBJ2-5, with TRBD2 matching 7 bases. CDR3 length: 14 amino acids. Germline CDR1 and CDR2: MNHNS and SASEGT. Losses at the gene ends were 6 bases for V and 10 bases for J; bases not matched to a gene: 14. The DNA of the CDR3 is TGTGCCAGCAGCCCTGAATGGCGGGAGTGGAGCCAGTACTTC. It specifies CASSPEWREWSQYF.

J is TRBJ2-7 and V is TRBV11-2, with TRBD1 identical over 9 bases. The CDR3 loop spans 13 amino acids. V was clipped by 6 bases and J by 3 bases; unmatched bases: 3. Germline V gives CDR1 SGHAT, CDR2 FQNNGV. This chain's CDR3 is CASSPGQGYEQYF. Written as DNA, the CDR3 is TGTGCCAGCAGTCCGGGACAGGGCTACGAGCAGTACTTC.

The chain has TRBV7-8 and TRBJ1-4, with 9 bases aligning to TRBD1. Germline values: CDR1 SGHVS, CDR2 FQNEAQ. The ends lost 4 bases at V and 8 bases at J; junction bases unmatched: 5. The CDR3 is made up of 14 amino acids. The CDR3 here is CASSSGQGWEKLFF. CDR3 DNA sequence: TGTGCCAGCAGCTCGGGACAGGGCTGGGAAAAACTGTTTTTT.

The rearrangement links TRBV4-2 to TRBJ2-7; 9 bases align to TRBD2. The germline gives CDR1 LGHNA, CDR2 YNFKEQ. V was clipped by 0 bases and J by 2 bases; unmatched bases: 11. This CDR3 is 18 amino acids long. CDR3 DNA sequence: TGTGCCAGCAGCCAAGATTATTATTGGACTAGCGTGACCTACGAGCAGTACTTC. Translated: CASSQDYYWTSVTYEQYF.

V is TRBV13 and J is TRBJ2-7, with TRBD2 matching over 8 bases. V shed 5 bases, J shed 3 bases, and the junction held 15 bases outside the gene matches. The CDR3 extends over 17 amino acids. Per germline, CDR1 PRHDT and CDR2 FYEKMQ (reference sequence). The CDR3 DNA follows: TGTGCCAGCAGCCGGCGCCCTCGCGGGAGGTCTCACTACGAGCAGTACTTC. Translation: CASSRRPRGRSHYEQYF.

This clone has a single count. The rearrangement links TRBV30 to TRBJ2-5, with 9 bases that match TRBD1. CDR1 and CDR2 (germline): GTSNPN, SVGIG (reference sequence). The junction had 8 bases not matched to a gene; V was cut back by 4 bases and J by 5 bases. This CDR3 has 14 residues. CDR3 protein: CAWTNTGGGETQYF. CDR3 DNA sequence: TGTGCCTGGACCAACACAGGGGGCGGTGAGACCCAGTACTTC.

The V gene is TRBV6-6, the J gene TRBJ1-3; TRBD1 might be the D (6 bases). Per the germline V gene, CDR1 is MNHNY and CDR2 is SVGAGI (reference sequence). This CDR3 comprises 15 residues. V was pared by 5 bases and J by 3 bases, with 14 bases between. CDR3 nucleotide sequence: TGTGCCAGCAGTCATCCAGGGACAATTGGAAACACCATATATTTT. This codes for CASSHPGTIGNTIYF.

CDR3 sequence (DNA): TGTGCCAGCAGCTTGGGACAGTTAAACTATGGCTACACCTTC. Its translation: CASSLGQLNYGYTF. This chain connects TRBV5-5 to TRBJ1-2, with D tentatively TRBD1 (5 bases). V lost 0 bases and J lost 2, with 8 bases in between. CDR1 is SGHKS and CDR2 is YYEKEE in the germline V gene (reference sequence). The CDR3 extends over 14 amino acids.

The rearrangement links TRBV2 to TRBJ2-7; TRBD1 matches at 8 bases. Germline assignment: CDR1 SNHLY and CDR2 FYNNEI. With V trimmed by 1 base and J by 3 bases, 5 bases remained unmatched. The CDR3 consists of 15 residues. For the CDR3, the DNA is TGTGCCAGCAGTGAAGATGACAGGGGAGGCTACGAGCAGTACTTC. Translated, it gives CASSEDDRGGYEQYF.

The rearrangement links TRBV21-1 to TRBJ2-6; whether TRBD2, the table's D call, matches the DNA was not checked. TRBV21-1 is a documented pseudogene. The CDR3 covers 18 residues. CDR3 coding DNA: TGTGCCAGCAGCAACGGATCGTTAGAGGGAGGAGGGGCCAACGTCCTGACTTTC. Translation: CASSNGSLEGGGANVLTF.

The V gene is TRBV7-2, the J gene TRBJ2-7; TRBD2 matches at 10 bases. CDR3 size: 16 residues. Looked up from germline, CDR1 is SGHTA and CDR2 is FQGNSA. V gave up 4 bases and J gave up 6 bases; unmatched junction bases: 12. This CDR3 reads CASSSKGASGSSEQYF. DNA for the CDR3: TGTGCCAGCAGCTCCAAGGGGGCTAGCGGGAGTAGCGAGCAGTACTTC.

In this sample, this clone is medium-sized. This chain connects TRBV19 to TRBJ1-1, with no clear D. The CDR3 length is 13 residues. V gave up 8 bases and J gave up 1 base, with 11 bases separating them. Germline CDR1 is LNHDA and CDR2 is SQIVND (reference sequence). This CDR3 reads CASGGQSNTEAFF. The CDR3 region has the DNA TGTGCCAGTGGTGGTCAGTCGAACACTGAAGCTTTCTTT.

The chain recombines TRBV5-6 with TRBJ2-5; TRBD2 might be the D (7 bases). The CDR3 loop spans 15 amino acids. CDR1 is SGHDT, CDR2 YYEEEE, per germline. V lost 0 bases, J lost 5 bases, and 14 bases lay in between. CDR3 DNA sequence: TGTGCCAGCAGCTTGGTAGTTGGGAGGGGGGAGACCCAGTACTTC. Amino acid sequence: CASSLVVGRGETQYF. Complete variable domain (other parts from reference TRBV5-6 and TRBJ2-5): DAGVTQSPTHLIKTRGQQVTLRCSPKSGHDTVSWYQQALGQGPQFIFQYYEEEERQRGNFPDRFSGHQFPNYSSELNVNALLLGDSALYLCASSLVVGRGETQYFGPGTRLLVL.

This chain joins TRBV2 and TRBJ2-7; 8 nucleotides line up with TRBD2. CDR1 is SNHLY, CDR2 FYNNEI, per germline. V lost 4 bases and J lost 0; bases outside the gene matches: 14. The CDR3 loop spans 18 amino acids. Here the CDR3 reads CASSGAGLEREISYEQYF. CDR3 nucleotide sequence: TGTGCCAGCAGTGGGGCGGGACTGGAGCGGGAGATCTCCTACGAGCAGTACTTC.